The 17 T cell receptor beta chains below were found in one sample sequenced in a study of Graves' ophthalmopathy and Graves' hyperthyroidism. From RNA, the CDR3 regions of TCR beta chains were amplified and sequenced. Second-round multiplex PCR came after a first-round RT-PCR that employed HTBI primers. TCRdb reprocessed the multiplex PCR reads via MiXCR and lists one record per CDR3 protein. In the table there are roughly 160,000 distinct CDR3 sequences, around two fifths of which are singletons. Sequencing was done on a sample of peripheral blood. These receptors were collected from a man younger than 45 with Graves' ophthalmopathy.

This clonotype was counted a few times. V and J are TRBV25-1 and TRBJ2-7; D gene uncertain. This CDR3 region has 13 residues. Trimming removed 1 base at V and 0 bases at J, with 4 bases between. Per germline, CDR1 MGHDK and CDR2 SYGVNS. CDR3 sequence reads: CASSELSSYEQYF. DNA of the CDR3: TGTGCCAGCAGTGAATTAAGCTCCTACGAGCAGTACTTC.

This clonotype has ten or more counts. CDR3 region: CASSANDGPPLHF. The CDR3 DNA reads as TGTGCCAGCAGCGCTAACGACGGCCCCCCCCTCCACTTT. The chain employs TRBV9 and TRBJ1-6; D not certain. The V end lost 3 bases, the J end lost 13 bases, and 14 bases lay between the germline ends. The CDR3 consists of 13 residues. Germline V CDR1 and CDR2: SGDLS, YYNGEE.

This clonotype was seen at least ten times. This chain joins TRBV7-2 and TRBJ2-2; D is undetermined. V was trimmed by 5 bases and J by 7 bases, leaving 14 bases between them. Looked up from germline, CDR1 is SGHTA and CDR2 is FQGNSA. The CDR3 is made up of 14 amino acids. The CDR3 loop is CASSPRAVIGELFF. The DNA for the CDR3 is TGTGCCAGCAGCCCCCGGGCAGTAATCGGGGAGCTGTTTTTT.

The chain has TRBV6-5 and TRBJ2-7; D is uncertain. CDR3 length equals 13 residues. Germline V gives CDR1 MNHEY, CDR2 SVGAGI. The V end lost 2 bases, the J end lost 3 bases, and 8 bases lay between the germline ends. CDR3 sequence reads: CASSYDPYYEQYF. The CDR3 coding sequence is TGTGCCAGCAGTTACGACCCCTACTACGAGCAGTACTTC.

V and J are TRBV29-1 and TRBJ1-2, with 7 bases lining up with TRBD1. This CDR3 comprises 14 residues. CDR1 is SQVTM and CDR2 is ANQGSEA in the germline V gene. V dropped 0 bases and J dropped 8; count of bases not matched to a gene: 9. The CDR3 here is CSVEDQGVKSGYTF. The CDR3 nucleotides read TGCAGCGTTGAAGATCAGGGGGTGAAGTCGGGCTACACCTTC.

CDR3 nucleotide sequence: TGTGCCAGCAGTTCGGTCAGCGGGAGTCTTAGCGAGCAGTACTTC. Translation gives CASSSVSGSLSEQYF. The rearrangement uses TRBV28 and TRBJ2-7; TRBD2 aligns across 8 bases. The germline V gene has CDR1 MDHEN and CDR2 SYDVKM. This CDR3 has 15 residues. The ends lost 4 bases at V and 6 bases at J; junction bases unmatched: 11.

This clonotype was seen many times. V is TRBV6-5 and J is TRBJ1-1; D unclear. In germline, CDR1 is MNHEY, CDR2 SVGAGI. V was trimmed by 6 bases and J by 1 base, leaving 9 bases between them. This CDR3 has 13 amino acids. CDR3 nucleotide sequence: TGTGCCAGCAGAGGCTGGGGGAACACTGAAGCTTTCTTT. Translation gives CASRGWGNTEAFF.

The chain couples TRBV28 to TRBJ2-7; tentative D call: TRBD2 (6 bases). Germline V gene lookup returns CDR1 MDHEN and CDR2 SYDVKM. CDR3 size: 12 residues. With 6 bases removed from V and 7 bases from J, the gap between germline ends came to 13 bases. In DNA, the CDR3 is TGTGCCAGCAGACCCCAGGCGGGGGAGCAGTACTTC. This codes for CASRPQAGEQYF.

This clonotype has a count of ten or more. The chain recombines TRBV6-2 or TRBV6-3 with TRBJ1-1; tentative D call: TRBD1 (6 bases). Trimming left V 6 bases short and J 11 bases short, with 19 bases between. Germline CDR1 MNHEY, CDR2 SVGEGT. The CDR3 consists of 13 residues. The DNA for the CDR3 is TGTGCCAGCAGCCCGAAAATTCTTCAGGGGGCTTTCTTT. This codes for CASSPKILQGAFF.

The table lists this clonotype with many counts. The rearrangement links TRBV4-3 to TRBJ2-5; 10 nucleotides line up with TRBD1. Trimming at V came to 4 bases and at J to 4 bases, leaving 6 bases not matched to a gene. The CDR3 covers 15 residues. The germline CDR1 and CDR2 sequences are LGHNA and YSLEER. CDR3 sequence: CASSRRGQGLETQYF. The CDR3 bases are TGCGCCAGCAGCCGCCGGGGACAGGGGTTAGAGACCCAGTACTTC.

The gene calls are TRBV12-3 or TRBV12-4 and TRBJ2-7; 12 nucleotides match TRBD2. The CDR3 runs 16 residues. The V gene end was trimmed by 5 bases and the J gene end by 4 bases; junction bases not matched to a gene: 9. CDR3 bases: TGTGCCAGCAGTCCAAGACTAGCGGGGGCTCTTTACGAGCAGTACTTC. Its protein product is CASSPRLAGALYEQYF.

This clonotype was counted at least ten times. This rearrangement joins TRBV20-1 to TRBJ2-7; possibly TRBD1 or TRBD2 for D (5 bases each). Trimming took off 0 bases at V and 5 bases at J, with 11 bases between the two ends. The germline CDR1 and CDR2 sequences are DFQATT and SNEGSKA (reference sequence). CDR3 length: 13 residues. CDR3: CSARDTWDHEQYF. The CDR3 nucleotides read TGCAGTGCTAGAGATACCTGGGACCACGAGCAGTACTTC.

This clonotype was seen repeatedly, ten times or more. The chain combines TRBV29-1 with TRBJ2-7, with D possibly called TRBD1 or TRBD2 (5 bases each). The ends were cut back, 7 bases at V and 1 base at J, with 14 bases in the middle. Germline CDR1 and CDR2: SQVTM and ANQGSEA. The CDR3 loop spans 13 amino acids. The CDR3 reads CSGGWGGSYEQYF. The DNA of the CDR3 is TGCAGCGGGGGATGGGGCGGGTCCTACGAGCAGTACTTC.

This clonotype was seen ten or more times. This chain joins TRBV6-5 and TRBJ2-7, with 12 bases lining up with TRBD2. Trimming removed 0 bases from V and 3 bases from J; junction bases left unmatched: 0. This CDR3 comprises 15 residues. Germline V lookup: CDR1 MNHEY, CDR2 SVGAGI. CDR3 sequence: CASSYSTSGGYEQYF. The CDR3 DNA sequence: TGTGCCAGCAGTTACTCGACTAGCGGGGGCTACGAGCAGTACTTC.

This clonotype has a count of ten or more. This chain connects TRBV28 to TRBJ1-1; D is perhaps TRBD1 (5 bases). From germline, CDR1 is MDHEN and CDR2 SYDVKM. The CDR3 is made up of 16 amino acids. Deletions cut 3 bases from V and 1 base from J, with 15 bases between. This CDR3 reads CASSFLVRGRNTEAFF. CDR3 nucleotides: TGTGCCAGCAGTTTTCTCGTAAGGGGAAGGAACACTGAAGCTTTCTTT.

The V call is TRBV6-2 or TRBV6-3, the J call TRBJ2-5; D might be TRBD1 (5 bases). Trimming shortened V by 1 base and J by 0 bases, and 9 bases separated the two germline ends. CDR1 is MNHEY, CDR2 SVGEGT, per germline. The CDR3 covers 15 residues. CDR3 protein: CASSYLRTNQETQYF. The DNA of the CDR3 is TGTGCCAGCAGTTACTTAAGGACAAACCAAGAGACCCAGTACTTC.

The gene calls are TRBV6-5 and TRBJ2-2, with 12 bases lining up with TRBD1. The V gene's germline CDR1 is MNHEY and CDR2 SVGAGI. The CDR3 contains 17 residues. J lost 5 bases, V lost 2 bases, and 6 bases had no gene match. CDR3 in amino acids: CASSYVGTGGLTGELFF. The CDR3 bases are TGTGCCAGCAGTTACGTGGGGACAGGGGGCTTAACCGGGGAGCTGTTTTTT.